This TCR beta chain was found in a study of graft-versus-host responses after intestinal transplantation. Study context: Once they had received anti-thymocyte globulin induction, all recipients took tacrolimus and steroids for two to three years.

General study results and limits: Ileal or blood samples showed some GvH clones first, and such clones were also found in recipient marrow. High graft-versus-host to host-versus-graft clonal ratios were found in allografts of patients who had graft-donor T cell macrochimerism.

This clone was seen more than once but under ten times. Its antigen is not known. Measured with immunoSEQ multiplex PCR; TCRdb has only the in-frame clones, and not every one. The repertoire holds roughly 120,000 clones, with less than 95% as singletons. Per germline, CDR1 KGHSH and CDR2 LQKENI. There are 14 residues in the CDR3. V dropped 3 bases and J dropped 8 bases, with 11 bases sitting between them. The TCR sequence derives from a human donor who received an intestinal transplant. Material: unstimulated CD4+ T cells sorted from spleen or lymph node cells, obtained before intestinal transplant. The chain is built from TRBV18 and TRBJ1-6; TRBD1 might be the D (5 bases). In DNA form, the CDR3 reads TGTGCCAGCTCACCGGGGCGGGGAGATTCACCCCTCCACTTT. Residues: CASSPGRGDSPLHF. Using reference TRBV18 and TRBJ1-6 for the parts outside the CDR3, the full variable domain is NAGVMQNPRHLVRRRGQEARLRCSPMKGHSHVYWYRQLPEEGLKFMVYLQKENIIDESGMPKERFSAEFPKEGPSILRIQQVVRGDSAAYFCASSPGRGDSPLHFGNGTRLTVT.